A selection of T cell receptor beta chains follows, all from one sample in a study of blood T cell repertoires in COVID-19. Some clones are missing from TCRdb's copy, which holds only in-frame ones; the method was immunoSEQ multiplex PCR. This table has about 95,000 clones, under 90% appearing once. Sequencing was carried out using peripheral blood. The source is a human donor in a cohort sampled during active COVID-19. Both conserved end residues are part of each CDR3. D genes are given only for firm matches. Size is omitted from some rows. Given values are once, few, many or a class for expanded clones.

NA	TRBV6-5	NA	TRBJ2-1	CASSYAGGGNEQFF	TGTGCCAGCAGTTACGCAGGAGGCGGCAATGAGCAGTTCTTC
NA	TRBV6-6	NA	TRBJ1-5	CASKWEQGSNQPQHF	TGTGCCAGCAAGTGGGAACAGGGTAGCAATCAGCCCCAGCATTTT
few	TRBV14	TRBD1	TRBJ2-1	CASSRQGYNEQFF	TGTGCCAGCAGCCGACAGGGCTACAATGAGCAGTTCTTC
NA	TRBV18	NA	TRBJ2-5	CASSPPGKTQYF	TGTGCCAGCTCCCCGCCGGGGAAGACCCAGTACTTC
NA	TRBV27	TRBD1	TRBJ2-7	CASRKPGTGNAEQYF	TGTGCCAGCCGAAAACCCGGGACAGGGAATGCCGAGCAGTACTTC
NA	TRBV6-1	TRBD2	TRBJ2-7	CASSEVRETYEQYF	TGTGCCAGCAGTGAGGTGCGGGAGACCTACGAGCAGTACTTC
NA	TRBV14	TRBD2	TRBJ2-5	CASSQGFLASGRRETQYF	TGTGCCAGCAGCCAAGGGTTTTTGGCTAGCGGGAGGAGAGAGACCCAGTACTTC
NA	TRBV18	TRBD1	TRBJ2-5	CASSPPGQGPVQTQYF	TGTGCCAGCTCACCACCTGGACAGGGGCCAGTGCAGACCCAGTACTTC
NA	TRBV5-1	TRBD1	TRBJ2-3	CASTPGQGSDTQYF	TGCGCCAGCACCCCGGGACAGGGGTCAGATACGCAGTATTTT
once	TRBV6-1	TRBD1	TRBJ1-1	CASSEWGQLMNTEAFF	TGTGCCAGCAGTGAATGGGGACAGCTAATGAACACTGAAGCTTTCTTT
NA	TRBV2	NA	TRBJ1-6	CASIGGLQNSPLHF	TGTGCCAGCATCGGGGGACTACAAAATTCACCCCTCCACTTT
NA	TRBV6-5	NA	TRBJ2-3	CASAERSTDTQYF	TGTGCCAGCGCGGAAAGGAGCACAGATACGCAGTATTTT
NA	TRBV19	NA	TRBJ2-1	CASSTWGVSGNEQFF	TGTGCCAGTAGTACCTGGGGGGTGTCGGGTAATGAGCAGTTCTTC
NA	TRBV7-2	TRBD2	TRBJ2-2	CASSRLAVITGELFF	TGTGCCAGCAGTCGACTAGCGGTGATAACCGGGGAGCTGTTTTTT
NA	TRBV6-5	NA	TRBJ2-2	CASSHQGFPGELFF	TGTGCCAGCAGCCACCAGGGATTTCCCGGGGAGCTGTTTTTT
NA	TRBV27	TRBD2	TRBJ2-1	CASTPWGSGTSGYNEQFF	TGTGCCAGCACCCCCTGGGGCTCCGGGACTAGCGGGTACAATGAGCAGTTCTTC
few	TRBV20-1	TRBD1	TRBJ1-1	CSAGGGLGAFF	TGCAGTGCTGGAGGGGGCCTGGGGGCTTTCTTT
NA	TRBV20-1	NA	TRBJ2-1	CSAGRNEQFF	TGCAGTGCTGGGCGAAATGAGCAGTTCTTC
NA	TRBV29-1	TRBD2	TRBJ2-1	CSAHRGLAGGPSNNEQFF	TGCAGCGCCCACCGGGGACTAGCGGGAGGGCCTTCCAACAATGAGCAGTTCTTC
NA	TRBV19	TRBD1	TRBJ2-2	CASRGQGGELFF	TGTGCCAGTCGAGGACAGGGCGGGGAGCTGTTTTTT
NA	TRBV7-2	NA	TRBJ1-2	CASSLGASYGYTF	TGTGCCAGCAGCTTAGGGGCTTCCTATGGCTACACCTTC
NA	TRBV18	NA	TRBJ1-2	CASSPPPGRGYGYTF	TGTGCCAGCTCACCACCGCCAGGGCGAGGCTATGGCTACACCTTC
NA	TRBV14	TRBD1	TRBJ2-5	CASSQVQDRVRGETQYF	TGTGCCAGCAGCCAAGTACAGGACAGGGTTCGGGGAGAGACCCAGTACTTC
NA	TRBV19	NA	TRBJ1-3	CASSIGRNDNSGNTIYF	TGTGCCAGTAGTATAGGTCGAAATGACAACTCTGGAAACACCATATATTTT
many	TRBV7-9	NA	TRBJ1-2	CASSLETNYGYTF	TGTGCCAGCAGCCTTGAGACTAACTATGGCTACACCTTC
NA	TRBV5-4	TRBD1	TRBJ2-3	CASSLGAGQGSDTQYF	TGTGCCAGCAGCTTGGGGGCAGGACAGGGTTCAGATACGCAGTATTTT
NA	TRBV7-6	NA	TRBJ2-2	CASSFHKQKNTGELFF	TGTGCCAGCAGCTTTCATAAACAGAAAAACACCGGGGAGCTGTTTTTT
NA	TRBV7-8	NA	TRBJ1-6	CASSFNRDSPLHF	TGTGCCAGCAGCTTCAACAGGGATTCACCCCTCCACTTT
NA	TRBV28	TRBD2	TRBJ2-5	CASSLSLAGLGETQYF	TGTGCCAGCAGTTTATCTCTAGCGGGACTCGGAGAGACCCAGTACTTC
NA	TRBV2	TRBD1	TRBJ1-4	CASSRGTGREKLFF	TGTGCCAGCAGTCGAGGGACAGGGAGAGAAAAACTGTTTTTT
NA	TRBV24-1	NA	TRBJ1-6	CATQGHYNSPLHF	TGTGCCACCCAGGGACACTATAATTCACCCCTCCACTTT
NA	TRBV6-5	NA	TRBJ2-7	CASSYSVTPTYEQYF	TGTGCCAGCAGTTACTCAGTGACACCAACCTACGAGCAGTACTTC
NA	TRBV2	NA	TRBJ2-7	CAQRNRASYEQYF	TGTGCCCAAAGGAACAGGGCCTCCTACGAGCAGTACTTC
NA	TRBV7-4	NA	TRBJ2-4	CASSLDRTKNIQYF	TGTGCCAGCAGCTTAGACAGGACGAAAAACATTCAGTACTTC
NA	TRBV25-1	NA	TRBJ1-2	CASSEYIGAGSPPGYTF	TGTGCCAGCAGTGAATATATAGGCGCAGGCTCCCCCCCCGGCTACACCTTC
NA	TRBV29-1	TRBD1	TRBJ1-4	CSVATTGGTNEKLFF	TGCAGCGTTGCTACCACAGGGGGCACTAATGAAAAACTGTTTTTT
few	TRBV5-1	NA	TRBJ2-1	CASSPPSEQFF	TGCGCCAGCAGCCCCCCTAGTGAGCAGTTCTTC
NA	TRBV6-6	TRBD1	TRBJ1-5	CASSPGTGGVTSQPQHF	TGTGCCAGCAGTCCCGGGACAGGGGGCGTCACAAGTCAGCCCCAGCATTTT
NA	TRBV5-1	NA	TRBJ2-1	CASSLRASALSSYNEQFF	TGCGCCAGCAGCTTGCGGGCTAGCGCATTAAGCTCCTACAATGAGCAGTTCTTC
NA	TRBV3-1/TRBV3-2	NA	TRBJ2-3	CASSPSRNTQYF	TGTGCCAGCAGCCCCTCCAGAAATACGCAGTATTTT
once	TRBV18	TRBD2	TRBJ2-7	CASSPRVIAGSYEQYF	TGTGCCAGCTCACCAAGGGTAATAGCGGGATCCTACGAGCAGTACTTC
NA	TRBV5-1	NA	TRBJ1-1	CASSLVLAGGTEAFF	TGCGCCAGCAGCTTGGTTTTGGCCGGGGGCACTGAAGCTTTCTTT
once	TRBV11-2	NA	TRBJ2-3	CASSESTTSTDTQYF	TGTGCCAGCAGCGAGAGTACTACGAGCACAGATACGCAGTATTTT
once	TRBV24-1	NA	TRBJ1-1	CATSDPGPGGSTEAFF	TGTGCCACCAGTGATCCAGGCCCCGGTGGGAGCACTGAAGCTTTCTTT
NA	TRBV11-2	NA	TRBJ1-2	CASSQAEGTKDTF	TGTGCCAGCAGCCAGGCAGAGGGAACGAAGGACACCTTC
few	TRBV20-1	NA	TRBJ2-7	CSVADYEQYF	TGCAGTGTGGCGGACTACGAGCAGTACTTC
NA	TRBV11-2	NA	TRBJ2-3	CASSLGGDTQYF	TGTGCCAGCAGCTTAGGCGGTGATACGCAGTATTTT
NA	TRBV15	TRBD2	TRBJ2-1	CATSRGRTSGSLYNEQFF	TGTGCCACCAGCAGAGGCCGGACTAGCGGGAGCCTCTACAATGAGCAGTTCTTC
NA	TRBV28	NA	TRBJ2-1	CASSLAGSSYNEQFF	TGTGCCAGCAGTTTGGCCGGGAGCTCCTACAATGAGCAGTTCTTC
NA	TRBV24-1	NA	TRBJ2-5	CATSDSRRGVQETQYF	TGTGCCACCAGTGATTCCCGGCGGGGCGTCCAAGAGACCCAGTACTTC
NA	TRBV7-3	NA	TRBJ2-3	CASSQTTSSTDTQYF	TGTGCCAGCAGCCAAACTACCTCGAGCACAGATACGCAGTATTTT
NA	TRBV27	NA	TRBJ1-4	CASSLLFGTRELFF	TGTGCCAGCAGTTTACTATTCGGAACTAGAGAACTGTTTTTT
few	TRBV28	TRBD2	TRBJ2-1	CASSLYPRGSGTQFF	TGTGCCAGCAGTCTCTACCCTCGGGGTAGCGGGACCCAGTTCTTC
NA	TRBV5-4	NA	TRBJ2-7	CASSRAGDTYEQYF	TGTGCCAGCAGCAGGGCAGGGGATACCTACGAGCAGTACTTC
NA	TRBV3-1/TRBV3-2	NA	TRBJ2-7	CASRLEKGGRNEQYF	TGTGCCAGCAGACTGGAGAAGGGAGGTAGGAACGAGCAGTACTTC
NA	TRBV7-9	NA	TRBJ1-1	CASSSERATEAFF	TGTGCCAGCAGCTCTGAGAGGGCCACTGAAGCTTTCTTT